This TCR beta chain emerged from a study of shared clonotypes between healthy human individuals (TCRdb year 2020). Some background on the complete study: The cohort included three men and two women between 18 and 49 years of age. For each donor, three plates each were used for CD4 naive and CD4 memory, two plates were used for CD8 naive, and one plate was used for CD8 memory. Blood TCR repertoires of 5 or 6 healthy adults were deeply sequenced to estimate repertoire size and the extent of clonotype sharing between individuals. To increase sequencing depth and limit assay-specific biases, different laboratories used diverse techniques to prepare libraries and sequence TCR repertoires. Between about 0.9 and 10 billion PBMCs per donor were obtained by leukapheresis.

In the germline V gene, CDR1 corresponds to SGHAT and CDR2 to FQNNGV. V drops 1 base and J drops 2 bases, leaving 6 bases in between. From the cysteine through the phenylalanine, the CDR3 covers 13 amino acids. Only the CDR3 DNA stays, 39 bases, in frame from base 1. A note on this clone: The antigen it binds to is not known. No qualities accompany the bases; no much larger clone lies one base away. This same CDR3 is encoded by further DNA sequences in the sample.

Points the paper makes about the study in general: Sharing across four donors was observed for around 5% of naive CD4, less than 4% of naive CD8, 2% to 2.5% of memory CD4, and 0.4% of memory CD8 clonotypes. Compared with non-shared clonotypes, the clonotypes found in all four sorted-subset donors had higher generation probabilities. Only blood was sampled, and tissue TCR repertoires likely differ from those in blood. Rarefaction of sorted-subset datasets indicated incomplete sequencing despite the large sequencing depth. Estimated clonotype richness was generally larger for naive than for memory subsets. Because the study included a small number of donors, the genetic and exposure-history diversity represented was limited. Pairwise subsampling led to the expectation that sequencing depth would affect the degree of clonotype sharing among donors.

Using the deep immunoSEQ assay, multiplex PCR amplified TCR CDR3 regions from genomic DNA. Extracted genomic DNA from each cell subset was distributed evenly across all wells of several immunoSEQ 96-well plates, and each plate was treated as a replicate. Each replicate PCR for sorted subsets received around 210 ng genomic DNA, equal to around 32,000 T cell genomes. The purified libraries were quantified using a Qubit 3.0 fluorometer, sized with a Bioanalyzer 2100, and then quantified again using the KAPA Library Quantification kit. Each immunoSEQ 96-well plate was sequenced on its own single-read 150-cycle Illumina NextSeq 550 flow cell. Regarding the original processing steps: Because the immunoSEQ output held only junctional sequences and lacked quality scores, the filtering could not match the filtering applied to full-length reads. Sequences were annotated with PyIR, a Python wrapper for IgBLAST v1.9, using IMGT germline references to assign V/J genes and CDR3. Reads with weak V/J assignments (E-value above 1e-6), missing CDR3, stop codons, out-of-frame junctions, or ambiguous translated residues were removed. V3J clonotypes were defined as sequences sharing an identical inferred V gene, J gene, and CDR3 amino acid sequence. Percentage overlap between repertoires was calculated by dividing the number of shared unique clonotypes by the size of the smaller repertoire. RTK rarefaction, the Chao1 estimator, and Recon v2.1 estimates of unobserved clonotypes were used to assess repertoire richness. OLGA was used to compute generation probabilities for all TCRbeta clonotypes that the gDNA method yielded from a handful of donors. As stored in TCRdb, this immuneACCESS dataset retains in-frame rearrangements with V and J assigned. A fraction of the clones does not appear; measured against another copy, unresolved V genes explain less than half of the discrepancy, and the remainder lacks a known reason. The V and J calls and the clone size are those of that table, but D and trimming were determined from the DNA. Across this sample there are some 1 million clones, with about 70% seen only once. The ten largest clones capture about 1.5% of the sample.

Donors were healthy HIV-negative adults with no recently reported acute infections or vaccinations. Every donor was a Caucasian adult residing in Nashville, Tennessee, USA. CD4+ T cells were enriched by magnetic negative selection; naive cells were then positively selected on CD45RA, and the negative fraction formed the memory subset. Blood was obtained by leukapheresis, after which PBMCs were separated by Ficoll-Histopaque density gradient centrifugation and cryopreserved in liquid nitrogen vapor phase. Analytical flow cytometry was used to check the purity and quantity of every magnetically sorted T cell population. From each sorted fraction, genomic DNA was isolated and quantified by UV absorbance on a Nanodrop 2000c.

Recombination joined TRBV11-2 with TRBJ2-7; no confident D gene assignment can be made. The TCR sequence derives from a man aged 18 to 35 in good health. Sequencing input: memory CD4+ T cells sorted from blood. The cell subset or site label here, explained by the study, means: CD45RA-negative fraction. CDR3 loop: CASSLGPAYEQYF. The sequenced DNA is TGTGCCAGCAGCTTAGGACCCGCCTACGAGCAGTACTTC.